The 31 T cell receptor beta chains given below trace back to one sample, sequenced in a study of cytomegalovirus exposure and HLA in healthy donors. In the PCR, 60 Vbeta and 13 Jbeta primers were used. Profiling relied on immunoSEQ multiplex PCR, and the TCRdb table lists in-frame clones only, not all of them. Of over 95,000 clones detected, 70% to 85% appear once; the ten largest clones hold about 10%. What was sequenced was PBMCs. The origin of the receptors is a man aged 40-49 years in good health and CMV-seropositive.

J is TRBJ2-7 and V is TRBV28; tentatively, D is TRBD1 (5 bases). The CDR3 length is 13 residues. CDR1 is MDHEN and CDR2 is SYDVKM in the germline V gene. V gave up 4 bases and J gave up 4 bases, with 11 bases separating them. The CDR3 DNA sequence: TGTGCCAGCAGTTCTCCAGGGCCTTACGAGCAGTACTTC. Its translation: CASSSPGPYEQYF. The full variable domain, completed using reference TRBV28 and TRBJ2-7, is DVKVTQSSRYLVKRTGEKVFLECVQDMDHENMFWYRQDPGLGLRLIYFSYDVKMKEKGDIPEGYSVSREKKERFSLILESASTNQTSMYLCASSSPGPYEQYFGPGTRLTVT.

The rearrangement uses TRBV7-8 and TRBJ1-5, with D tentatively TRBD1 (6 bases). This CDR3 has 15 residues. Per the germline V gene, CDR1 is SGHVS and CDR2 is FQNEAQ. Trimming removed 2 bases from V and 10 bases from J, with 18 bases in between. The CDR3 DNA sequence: TGTGCCAGCAGCTTAACGGACAGCCCTCGGATACCCCAGCATTTT. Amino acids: CASSLTDSPRIPQHF. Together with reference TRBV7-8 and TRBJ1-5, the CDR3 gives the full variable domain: GAGVSQSPRYKVAKRGQDVALRCDPISGHVSLFWYQQALGQGPEFLTYFQNEAQLDKSGLPSDRFFAERPEGSVSTLKIQRTQQEDSAVYLCASSLTDSPRIPQHFGDGTRLSIL.

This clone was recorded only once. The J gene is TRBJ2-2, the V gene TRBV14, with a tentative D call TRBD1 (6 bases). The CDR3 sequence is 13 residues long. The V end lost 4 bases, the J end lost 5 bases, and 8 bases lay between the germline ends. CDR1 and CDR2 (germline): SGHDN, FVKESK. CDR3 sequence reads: CASSRGTTGELFF. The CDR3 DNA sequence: TGTGCCAGCAGCCGTGGGACAACCGGGGAGCTGTTTTTT.

The CDR3 spells CASSLGGQGALNGYTF. In nucleotides, the CDR3 is TGTGCCAGCAGCTTAGGTGGACAGGGGGCTCTCAATGGCTACACCTTC. This chain connects TRBV7-2 to TRBJ1-2; the match to TRBD1 covers 11 bases. With V trimmed by 1 base and J by 6 bases, 7 bases remained unmatched. Germline V gene lookup returns CDR1 SGHTA and CDR2 FQGNSA. CDR3 size: 16 residues. Complete variable domain (other parts from reference TRBV7-2 and TRBJ1-2): GAGVSQSPSNKVTEKGKDVELRCDPISGHTALYWYRQSLGQGLEFLIYFQGNSAPDKSGLPSDRFSAERTGGSVSTLTIQRTQQEDSAVYLCASSLGGQGALNGYTFGSGTRLTVV.

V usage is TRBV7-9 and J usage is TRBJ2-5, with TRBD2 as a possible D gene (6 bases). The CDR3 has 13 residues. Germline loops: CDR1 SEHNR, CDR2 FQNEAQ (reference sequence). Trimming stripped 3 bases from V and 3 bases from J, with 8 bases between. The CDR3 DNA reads TGTGCCAGCAGCTTTGGACTAAAAGAGACCCAGTACTTC. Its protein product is CASSFGLKETQYF.

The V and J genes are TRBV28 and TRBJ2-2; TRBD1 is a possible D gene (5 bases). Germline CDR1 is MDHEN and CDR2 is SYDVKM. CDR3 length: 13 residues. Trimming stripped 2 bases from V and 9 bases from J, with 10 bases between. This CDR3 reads CASSLVGPRELFF. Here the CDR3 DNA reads TGTGCCAGCAGTTTAGTGGGGCCGCGGGAGCTGTTTTTT.

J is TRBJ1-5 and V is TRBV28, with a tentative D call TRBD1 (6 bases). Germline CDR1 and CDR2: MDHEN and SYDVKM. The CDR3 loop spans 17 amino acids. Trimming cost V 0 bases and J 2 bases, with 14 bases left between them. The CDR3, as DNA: TGTGCCAGCAGTTTATGGGGGGCGGGGGGCCGCAATCAGCCCCAGCATTTT. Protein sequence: CASSLWGAGGRNQPQHF.

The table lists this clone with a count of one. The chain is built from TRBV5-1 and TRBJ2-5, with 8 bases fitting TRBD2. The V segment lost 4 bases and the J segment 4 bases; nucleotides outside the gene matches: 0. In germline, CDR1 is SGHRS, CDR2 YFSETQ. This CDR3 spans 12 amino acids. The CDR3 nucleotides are TGCGCCAGCAGCCGGGAGGGAGAGACCCAGTACTTC. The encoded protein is CASSREGETQYF.

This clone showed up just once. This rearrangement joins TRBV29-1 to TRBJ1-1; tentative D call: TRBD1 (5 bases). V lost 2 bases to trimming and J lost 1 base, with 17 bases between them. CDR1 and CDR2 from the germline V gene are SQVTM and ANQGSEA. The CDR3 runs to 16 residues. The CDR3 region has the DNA TGCAGCGTTGAAAAGGCGGGCAGGGAGGCGAACACTGAAGCTTTCTTT. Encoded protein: CSVEKAGREANTEAFF. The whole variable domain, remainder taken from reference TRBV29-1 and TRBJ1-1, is SAVISQKPSRDICQRGTSLTIQCQVDSQVTMMFWYRQQPGQSLTLIATANQGSEATYESGFVIDKFPISRPNLTFSTLTVSNMSPEDSSIYLCSVEKAGREANTEAFFGQGTRLTVV.

CDR3 region: CASSDGQGYEQYF. The CDR3 DNA reads as TGTGCCAGCAGCGACGGACAGGGCTACGAGCAGTACTTC. V and J are TRBV7-3 and TRBJ2-7; 8 nucleotides align to TRBD1. Trimming at V came to 5 bases and at J to 3 bases, leaving 3 bases not matched to a gene. Germline loops: CDR1 SGHTA, CDR2 FQGTGA. The CDR3 spans 13 residues.

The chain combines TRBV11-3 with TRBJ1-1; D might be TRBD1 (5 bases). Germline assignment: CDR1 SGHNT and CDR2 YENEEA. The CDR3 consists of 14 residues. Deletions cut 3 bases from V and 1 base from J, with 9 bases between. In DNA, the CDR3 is TGTGCCAGCAGCTTGGGGGGTGGGAACACTGAAGCTTTCTTT. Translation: CASSLGGGNTEAFF.

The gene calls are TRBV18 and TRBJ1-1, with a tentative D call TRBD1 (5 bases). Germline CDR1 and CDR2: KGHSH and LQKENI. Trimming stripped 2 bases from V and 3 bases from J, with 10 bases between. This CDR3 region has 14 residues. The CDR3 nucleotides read TGTGCCAGCTCACCATATGCACAGGACACTGAAGCTTTCTTT. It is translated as CASSPYAQDTEAFF.

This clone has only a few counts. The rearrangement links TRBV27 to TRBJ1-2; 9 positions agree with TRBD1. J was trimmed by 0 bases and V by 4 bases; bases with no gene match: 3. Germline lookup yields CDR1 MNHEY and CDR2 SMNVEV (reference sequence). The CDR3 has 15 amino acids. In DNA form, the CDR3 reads TGTGCCAGCAGTTACCACAGGGGGCCTAACTATGGCTACACCTTC. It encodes CASSYHRGPNYGYTF.

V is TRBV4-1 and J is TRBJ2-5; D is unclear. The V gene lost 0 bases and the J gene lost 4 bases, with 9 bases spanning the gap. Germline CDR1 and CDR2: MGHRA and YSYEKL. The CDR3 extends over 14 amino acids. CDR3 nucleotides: TGCGCCAGCAGCCAAGAGTACGCGAGAGAGACCCAGTACTTC. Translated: CASSQEYARETQYF.

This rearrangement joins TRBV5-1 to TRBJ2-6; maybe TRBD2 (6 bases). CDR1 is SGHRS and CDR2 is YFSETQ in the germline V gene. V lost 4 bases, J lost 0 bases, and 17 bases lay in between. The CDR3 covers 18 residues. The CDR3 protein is CASSKEEGRISGANVLTF. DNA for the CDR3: TGCGCCAGCAGCAAGGAGGAGGGACGGATCTCTGGGGCCAACGTCCTGACTTTC. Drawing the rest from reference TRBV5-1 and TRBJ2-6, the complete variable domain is KAGVTQTPRYLIKTRGQQVTLSCSPISGHRSVSWYQQTPGQGLQFLFEYFSETQRNKGNFPGRFSGRQFSNSRSEMNVSTLELGDSALYLCASSKEEGRISGANVLTFGAGSRLTVL.

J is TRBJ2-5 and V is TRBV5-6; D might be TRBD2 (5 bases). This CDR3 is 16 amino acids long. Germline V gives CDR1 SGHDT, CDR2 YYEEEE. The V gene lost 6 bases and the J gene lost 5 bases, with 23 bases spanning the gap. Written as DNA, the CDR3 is TGTGCCAGCAACAAGAACCGGGTCCAGAGAGGGGAGACCCAGTACTTC. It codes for CASNKNRVQRGETQYF.

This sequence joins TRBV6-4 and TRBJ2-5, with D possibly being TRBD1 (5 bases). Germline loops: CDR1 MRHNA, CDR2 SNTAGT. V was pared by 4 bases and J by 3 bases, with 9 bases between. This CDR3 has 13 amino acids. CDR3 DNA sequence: TGTGCCAGCAGTGCGACAGCAAAAGAGACCCAGTACTTC. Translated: CASSATAKETQYF.

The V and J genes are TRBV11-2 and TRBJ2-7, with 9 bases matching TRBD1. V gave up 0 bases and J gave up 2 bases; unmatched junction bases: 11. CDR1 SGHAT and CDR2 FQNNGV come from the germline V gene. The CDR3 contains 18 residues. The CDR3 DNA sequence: TGTGCCAGCAGCTTAGATATGAGTTGGGACAGGGAAGCCTACGAGCAGTACTTC. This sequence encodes CASSLDMSWDREAYEQYF.

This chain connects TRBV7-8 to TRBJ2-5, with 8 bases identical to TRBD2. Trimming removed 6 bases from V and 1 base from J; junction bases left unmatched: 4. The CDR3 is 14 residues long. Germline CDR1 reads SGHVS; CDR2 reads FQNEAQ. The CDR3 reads CASRTSGGQETQYF. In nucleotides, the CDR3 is TGTGCCAGCAGAACCAGCGGGGGCCAAGAGACCCAGTACTTC. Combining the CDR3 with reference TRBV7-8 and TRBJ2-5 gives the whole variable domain GAGVSQSPRYKVAKRGQDVALRCDPISGHVSLFWYQQALGQGPEFLTYFQNEAQLDKSGLPSDRFFAERPEGSVSTLKIQRTQQEDSAVYLCASRTSGGQETQYFGPGTRLLVL.

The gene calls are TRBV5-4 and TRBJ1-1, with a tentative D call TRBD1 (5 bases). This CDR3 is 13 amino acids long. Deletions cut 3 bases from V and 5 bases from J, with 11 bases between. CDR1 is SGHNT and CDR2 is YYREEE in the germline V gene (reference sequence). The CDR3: CASSWRGGTEAFF. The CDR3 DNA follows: TGTGCCAGCAGCTGGAGGGGTGGGACTGAAGCTTTCTTT.

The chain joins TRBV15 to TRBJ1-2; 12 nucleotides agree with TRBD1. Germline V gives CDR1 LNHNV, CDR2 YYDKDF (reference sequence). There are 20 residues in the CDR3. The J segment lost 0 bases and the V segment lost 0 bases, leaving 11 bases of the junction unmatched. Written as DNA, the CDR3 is TGTGCCACCAGCAGAGATCCCGGGACAGGGGGCGAGATACCTAACTATGGCTACACCTTC. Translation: CATSRDPGTGGEIPNYGYTF.

CDR3 bases: TGTGCCAGCAGCTTAGGGAAGGGGGGGTTTCAGCCCCAGCATTTT. Residues: CASSLGKGGFQPQHF. The rearrangement links TRBV7-2 to TRBJ1-5; perhaps TRBD1 as D (6 bases). This CDR3 is 15 amino acids long. Trimming took off 1 base at V and 6 bases at J, with 13 bases between the two ends. Germline V lookup: CDR1 SGHTA, CDR2 FQGNSA.

The CDR3 DNA is TGTGCCAGCCGGGACAGGGGAGCCTACGAGCAGTACTTC. It is translated as CASRDRGAYEQYF. The chain uses TRBV19 and TRBJ2-7; 10 nucleotides line up with TRBD1. This CDR3 region has 13 residues. V shed 9 bases, J shed 2 bases, and the junction held 4 bases outside the gene matches. Germline CDR1 LNHDA, CDR2 SQIVND (reference sequence). Filled out from reference TRBV19 and TRBJ2-7, the complete variable domain reads DGGITQSPKYLFRKEGQNVTLSCEQNLNHDAMYWYRQDPGQGLRLIYYSQIVNDFQKGDIAEGYSVSREKKESFPLTVTSAQKNPTAFYLCASRDRGAYEQYFGPGTRLTVT.

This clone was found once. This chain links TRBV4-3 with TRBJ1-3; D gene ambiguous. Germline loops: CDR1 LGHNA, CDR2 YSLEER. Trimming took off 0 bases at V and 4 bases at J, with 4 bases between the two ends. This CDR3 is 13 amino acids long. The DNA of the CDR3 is TGCGCCAGCAGCCAAGATCGGGGAAACACCATATATTTT. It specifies CASSQDRGNTIYF.

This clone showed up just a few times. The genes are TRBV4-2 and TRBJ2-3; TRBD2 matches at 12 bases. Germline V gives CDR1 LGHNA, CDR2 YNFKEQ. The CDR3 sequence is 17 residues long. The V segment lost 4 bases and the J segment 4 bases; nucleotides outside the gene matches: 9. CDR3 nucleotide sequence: TGTGCCAGCAGCCCCAGGCTTCTAGCGGGGGGGCCAGATACGCAGTATTTT. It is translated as CASSPRLLAGGPDTQYF.

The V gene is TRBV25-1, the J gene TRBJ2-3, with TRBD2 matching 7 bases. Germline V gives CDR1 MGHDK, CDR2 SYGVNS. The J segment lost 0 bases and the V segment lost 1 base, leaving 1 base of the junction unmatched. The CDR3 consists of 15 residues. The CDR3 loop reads CASSEWGGSTDTQYF. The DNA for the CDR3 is TGTGCCAGCAGTGAATGGGGGGGGAGCACAGATACGCAGTATTTT.

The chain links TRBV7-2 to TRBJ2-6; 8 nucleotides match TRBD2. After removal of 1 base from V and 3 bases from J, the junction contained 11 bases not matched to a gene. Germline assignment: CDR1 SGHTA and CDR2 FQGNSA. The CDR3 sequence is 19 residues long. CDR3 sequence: CASSLEGSGGRGGANVLTF. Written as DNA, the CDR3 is TGTGCCAGCAGCTTAGAAGGCAGCGGGGGCAGGGGTGGGGCCAACGTCCTGACTTTC.

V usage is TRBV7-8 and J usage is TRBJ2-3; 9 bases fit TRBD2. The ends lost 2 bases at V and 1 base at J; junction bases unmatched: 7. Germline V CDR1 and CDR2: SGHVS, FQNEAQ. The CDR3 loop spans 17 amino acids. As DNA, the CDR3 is TGTGCCAGCAGCTTAATCGGGGGCGGGGGGGGCACAGATACGCAGTATTTT. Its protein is CASSLIGGGGGTDTQYF.

CDR3 sequence: CASSTRGKTGNPSEQFF. As DNA, the CDR3 is TGTGCCAGCAGCACCAGAGGGAAGACAGGGAATCCATCCGAGCAGTTCTTC. The rearrangement links TRBV21-1 to TRBJ2-1; the table calls TRBD1, which could not be checked here. TRBV21-1 is annotated as a pseudogene. This CDR3 comprises 17 residues.

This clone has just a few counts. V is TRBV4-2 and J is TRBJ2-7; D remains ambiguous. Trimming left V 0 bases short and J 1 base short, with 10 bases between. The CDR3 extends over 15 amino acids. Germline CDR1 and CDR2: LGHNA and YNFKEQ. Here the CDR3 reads CASSQDMSESYEQYF. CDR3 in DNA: TGTGCCAGCAGCCAAGATATGTCGGAGTCCTACGAGCAGTACTTC.

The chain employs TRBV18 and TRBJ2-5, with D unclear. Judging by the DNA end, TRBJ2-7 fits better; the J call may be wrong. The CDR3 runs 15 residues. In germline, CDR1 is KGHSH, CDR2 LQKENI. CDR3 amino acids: CASSPPISYSYEQYF. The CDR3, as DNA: TGTGCCAGCTCACCACCGATCTCATACTCCTACGAGCAGTACTTC.